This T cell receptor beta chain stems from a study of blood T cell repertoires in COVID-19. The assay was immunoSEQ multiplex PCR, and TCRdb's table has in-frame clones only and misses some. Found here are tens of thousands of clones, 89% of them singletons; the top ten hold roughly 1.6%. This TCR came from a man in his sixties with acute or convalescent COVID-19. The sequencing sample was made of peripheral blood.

The CDR3 sequence is CATSVSGLGYGYTF. The DNA for the CDR3 is TGTGCCACCAGTGTCTCGGGACTAGGCTATGGCTACACCTTC. V usage is TRBV24-1 and J usage is TRBJ1-2; possible D gene TRBD1, 5 bases. This CDR3 has 14 amino acids. V lost 5 bases and J 4 bases, leaving 13 bases between the germline ends. Per the germline V gene, CDR1 is KGHDR and CDR2 is SFDVKD.